This is a list of T cell receptor beta chains from one sample in a study of response to subunit inactivated influenza vaccine. In TCRdb, the RT-PCR reads were re-called with MiXCR into one record per CDR3 protein. Here the sample spans more than 700,000 distinct CDR3 sequences, 20% to 25% being singletons. This sample comprised PBMCs from blood, obtained around 5 days after vaccination. The receptors originated from a man between 45 and 60 years old who received an inactivated influenza vaccine. The CDR3 runs from the conserved cysteine through the conserved F or W. Fields, in order: V gene, J gene, clone size, D gene, CDR3 DNA, CDR3 protein. The D gene is left open where the match is weak. Size is omitted from some rows. Given values are once, few, many or a class for expanded clones.

TRBV9	TRBJ2-3	few	TRBD2	TGTGCCAGCAGCGTAGCCCTAGCGGGAGGAGCAGATACGCAGTATTTT	CASSVALAGGADTQYF
TRBV15	TRBJ1-1	few	-	TGTGCCACCAGCAGTGCGATTATGAACACTGAAGCTTTCTTT	CATSSAIMNTEAFF
TRBV12-3/TRBV12-4	TRBJ1-5	-	TRBD1	TGTGCCAGCAGTCTGAGGGGGCGAAAATCAGCCCCCCAGCATTTT	CASSLRGRKSAPQHF
TRBV11-3	TRBJ2-1	few	-	TGTGCCAGCAGCACAGGCCCTCAGAATGAGCAGTTCTTC	CASSTGPQNEQFF
TRBV20-1	TRBJ2-1	many	TRBD2	TGCAGTGCTAGAGATGGTGGCCGGCTAGCGGACTACAATGAGCAGTTCTTC	CSARDGGRLADYNEQFF
TRBV7-3	TRBJ2-1	-	TRBD2	TGTGCCAGCAGCTCCTACTTACTTAGCGGGGAGCAGTTCTTC	CASSSYLLSGEQFF
TRBV12-3/TRBV12-4	TRBJ2-6	-	-	TGTGCCAGCACCAAGGGGCATACCTCTGGGGCCAACGTCCTGACTTTC	CASTKGHTSGANVLTF
TRBV4-3	TRBJ1-6	-	-	TGCGCCAGCAGCCCTGGGGTCCGCTCACCCCTCCACTTT	CASSPGVRSPLHF
TRBV5-8	TRBJ1-1	few	-	TGTGCCAGCAGCTTGGGTATATTAAACACTGAAGCTTTCTTT	CASSLGILNTEAFF
TRBV6-1	TRBJ1-2	-	-	TGTGCCAGCCGGGACCGCCCGTATGGCTACACCTTC	CASRDRPYGYTF
TRBV4-3	TRBJ1-6	-	-	TGCGCCAGCAGCCAAGTCTTACGTGCTCATAATTCACCCCTCCACTTT	CASSQVLRAHNSPLHF
TRBV5-4	TRBJ1-4	-	TRBD1	TGTGCCAGCAGCGCGGGAGGACAGGGCGCTAATGAAAAACTGTTTTTT	CASSAGGQGANEKLFF
TRBV20-1	TRBJ2-3	-	TRBD2	TGCAGTGCTAGAATAGCGGGGGGGCTTTATGACAGCACAGATACGCAGTATTTT	CSARIAGGLYDSTDTQYF
TRBV10-3	TRBJ2-2	-	-	TGTGCCAACCGGAACGAATTGGGGGAGCTGTTTTTT	CANRNELGELFF
TRBV5-1	TRBJ2-1	many	TRBD1	TGCGCCAGCAGCCCACAGGGGGTAGAGCAGTTCTTC	CASSPQGVEQFF
TRBV11-1	TRBJ1-4	-	-	TGTGCCAGCAGCTCTACACCGGTTCAGGAAAAACTGTTTTTT	CASSSTPVQEKLFF
TRBV6-5	TRBJ2-7	-	TRBD1	TGTGCCAGCACGGGACAGGGTGAAGAGCAGTACTTC	CASTGQGEEQYF
TRBV30	TRBJ2-2	-	-	TGTGCCTGGAGTGTGCGACACTCCGGCTTGGACACCGGGGAGCTGTTTTTT	CAWSVRHSGLDTGELFF
TRBV20-1	TRBJ2-3	-	TRBD2	TGCAGTGCCCCGGGACTAGCGGGAGTAGATACGCAGTATTTT	CSAPGLAGVDTQYF
TRBV20-1	TRBJ2-7	few	-	TGCAGTGCTACCCCGATGGGGACCTACGAGCAGTACTTC	CSATPMGTYEQYF
TRBV7-2	TRBJ2-7	-	-	TGTGCCAGCAGCTTAGTCTCCGGGACCTACGAGCAGTACTTC	CASSLVSGTYEQYF
TRBV11-2	TRBJ2-7	-	-	TGTGCCAGCAGCTTAGGTTGGCGGCGGAAATTGGGGTACGAGCAGTACTTC	CASSLGWRRKLGYEQYF
TRBV12-3/TRBV12-4	TRBJ2-3	many	TRBD1	TGTGCCAGCGTTGACAGGGGGCTAGTAGATACGCAGTATTTT	CASVDRGLVDTQYF